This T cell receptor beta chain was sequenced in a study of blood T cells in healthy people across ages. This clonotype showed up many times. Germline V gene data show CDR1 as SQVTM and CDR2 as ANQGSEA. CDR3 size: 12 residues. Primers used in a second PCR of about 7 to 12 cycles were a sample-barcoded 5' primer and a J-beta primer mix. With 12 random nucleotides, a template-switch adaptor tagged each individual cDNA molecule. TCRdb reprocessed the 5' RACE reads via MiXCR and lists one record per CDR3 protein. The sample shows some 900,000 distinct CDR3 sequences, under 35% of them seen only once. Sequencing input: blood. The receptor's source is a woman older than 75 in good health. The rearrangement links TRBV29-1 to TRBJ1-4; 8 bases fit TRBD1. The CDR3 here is CAGGRGAEKLFF. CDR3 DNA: TGCGCAGGGGGCAGGGGGGCTGAAAAACTGTTTTTT. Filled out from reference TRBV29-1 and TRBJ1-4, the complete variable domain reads SAVISQKPSRDICQRGTSLTIQCQVDSQVTMMFWYRQQPGQSLTLIATANQGSEATYESGFVIDKFPISRPNLTFSTLTVSNMSPEDSSIYLCAGGRGAEKLFFGSGTQLSVL.